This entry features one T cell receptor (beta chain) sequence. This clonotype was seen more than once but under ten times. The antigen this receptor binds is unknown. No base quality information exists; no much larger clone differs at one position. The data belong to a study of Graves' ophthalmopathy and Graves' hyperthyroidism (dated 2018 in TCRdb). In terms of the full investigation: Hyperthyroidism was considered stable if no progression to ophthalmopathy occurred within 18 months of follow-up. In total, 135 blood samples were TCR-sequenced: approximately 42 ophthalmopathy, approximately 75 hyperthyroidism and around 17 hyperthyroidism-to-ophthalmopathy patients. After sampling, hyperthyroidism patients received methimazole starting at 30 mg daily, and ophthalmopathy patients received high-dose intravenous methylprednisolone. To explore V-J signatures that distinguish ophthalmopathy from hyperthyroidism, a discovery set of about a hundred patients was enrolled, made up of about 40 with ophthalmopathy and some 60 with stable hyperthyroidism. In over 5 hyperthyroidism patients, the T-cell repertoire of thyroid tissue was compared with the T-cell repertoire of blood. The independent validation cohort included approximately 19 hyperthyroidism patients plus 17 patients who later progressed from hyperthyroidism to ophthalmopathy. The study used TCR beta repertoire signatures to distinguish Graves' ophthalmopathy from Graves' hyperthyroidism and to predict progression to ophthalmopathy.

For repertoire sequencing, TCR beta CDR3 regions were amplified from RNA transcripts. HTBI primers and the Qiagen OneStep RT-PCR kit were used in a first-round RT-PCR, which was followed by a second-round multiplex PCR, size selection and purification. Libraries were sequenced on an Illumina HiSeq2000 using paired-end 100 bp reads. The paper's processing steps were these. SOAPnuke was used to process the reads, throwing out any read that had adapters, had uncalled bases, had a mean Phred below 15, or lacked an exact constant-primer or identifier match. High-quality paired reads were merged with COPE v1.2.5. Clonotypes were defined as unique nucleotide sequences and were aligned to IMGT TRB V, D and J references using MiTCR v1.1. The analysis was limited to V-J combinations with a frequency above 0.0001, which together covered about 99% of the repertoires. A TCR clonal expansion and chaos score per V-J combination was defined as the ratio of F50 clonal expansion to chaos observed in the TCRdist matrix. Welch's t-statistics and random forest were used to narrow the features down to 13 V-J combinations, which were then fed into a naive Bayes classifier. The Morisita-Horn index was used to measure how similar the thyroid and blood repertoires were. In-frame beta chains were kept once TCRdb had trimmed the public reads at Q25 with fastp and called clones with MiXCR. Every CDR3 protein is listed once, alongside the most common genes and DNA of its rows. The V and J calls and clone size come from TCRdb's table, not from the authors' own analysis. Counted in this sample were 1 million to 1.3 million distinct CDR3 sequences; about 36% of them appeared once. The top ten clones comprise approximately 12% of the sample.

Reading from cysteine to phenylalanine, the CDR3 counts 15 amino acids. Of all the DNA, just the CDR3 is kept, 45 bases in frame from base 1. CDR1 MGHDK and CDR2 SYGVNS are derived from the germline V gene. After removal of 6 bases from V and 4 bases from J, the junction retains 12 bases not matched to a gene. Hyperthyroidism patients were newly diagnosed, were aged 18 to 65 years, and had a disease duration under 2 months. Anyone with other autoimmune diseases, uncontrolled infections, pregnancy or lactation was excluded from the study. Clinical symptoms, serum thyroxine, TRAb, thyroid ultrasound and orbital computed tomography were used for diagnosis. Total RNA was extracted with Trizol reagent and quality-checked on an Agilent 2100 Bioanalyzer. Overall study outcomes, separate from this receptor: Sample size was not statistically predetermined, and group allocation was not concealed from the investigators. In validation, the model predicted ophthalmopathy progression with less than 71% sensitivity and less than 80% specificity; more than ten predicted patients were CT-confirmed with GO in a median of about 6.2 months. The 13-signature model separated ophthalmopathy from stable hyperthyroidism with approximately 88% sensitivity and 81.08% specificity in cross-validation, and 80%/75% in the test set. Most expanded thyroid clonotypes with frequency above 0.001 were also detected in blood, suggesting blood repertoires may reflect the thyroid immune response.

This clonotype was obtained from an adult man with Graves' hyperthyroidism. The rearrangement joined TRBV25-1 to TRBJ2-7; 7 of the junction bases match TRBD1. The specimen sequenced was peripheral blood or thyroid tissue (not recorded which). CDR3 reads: CASSPGDRSVYEQYF. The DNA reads TGTGCCAGCAGCCCCGGGGACAGATCAGTTTACGAGCAGTACTTC.